This T cell receptor beta chain was recovered during a study of blood T cell repertoires in COVID-19. Turning to the study itself: T cells, B-cell-depleted T cells, or PBMCs supplied cDNA or gDNA.

Measured with immunoSEQ multiplex PCR; TCRdb has only the in-frame clones, and not every one. The sample has about 50,000 clones, approximately 85% seen once. The CDR3 spans 15 residues. Per the germline V gene, CDR1 is SGHRS and CDR2 is YFSETQ. Trimming cost V 0 bases and J 0 bases, with 8 bases left between them. The sequencing sample was made of peripheral blood. The chain employs TRBV5-1 and TRBJ2-3; D is uncertain. The TCR was taken from a man aged 60 to 75 with acute or convalescent COVID-19. The CDR3 spells CASSLELASTDTQYF. The DNA for the CDR3 is TGCGCCAGCAGCTTGGAGCTTGCGAGCACAGATACGCAGTATTTT.